This T cell receptor (beta chain) was identified during a study of brain T cells in children with intractable seizures. Notes on the study in general: Pre- and post-surgery blood differed in depth, so pre-surgery absences may be undersampling. Patients' HCMV serostatus was unknown; virus specificity rests on CDR3 similarity alone.

Notes on this clone: What it recognizes is unknown.

The CDR3 extends over 15 amino acids. In germline, CDR1 is ENHRY, CDR2 SYGVKD. V was clipped by 6 bases and J by 6 bases; unmatched bases: 3. Measured with immunoSEQ multiplex PCR; TCRdb has only the in-frame clones, and not every one. The sample has around 41,000 clones, more than 80% seen once. This chain joins TRBV10-3 and TRBJ2-3; TRBD2 aligns across 16 bases. The starting material was peripheral blood, obtained at surgery. This TCR derives from a girl aged 2 to 9 with tuberous sclerosis and intractable seizures. The CDR3 region is CAIRGLAGGSDTQYF. Written as DNA, the CDR3 is TGTGCCATCAGGGGACTAGCGGGGGGGTCCGATACGCAGTATTTT.